These 18 T cell receptor beta chains share one sample of origin, sequenced in a study of cytomegalovirus exposure and HLA in healthy donors. Repertoires were generated with immunoSEQ multiplex PCR, while TCRdb's copy carries only in-frame clones and drops some. The table includes 90,000 or so clones, 96% detected once. The sequencing sample was made of PBMCs. The source is a man aged 18 to 35 in good health and CMV-seronegative.

This chain connects TRBV20-1 to TRBJ1-4; 8 nucleotides match TRBD1. The CDR3 is 11 amino acids. Germline loops: CDR1 DFQATT, CDR2 SNEGSKA (reference sequence). V was pared by 6 bases and J by 12 bases, with 6 bases of the junction left unmatched. The CDR3 region is CSAATGVELFF. The CDR3 DNA follows: TGCAGTGCCGCGACAGGGGTGGAACTGTTTTTT.

V gene TRBV30 combines with J gene TRBJ2-3; D gene ambiguous. This CDR3 spans 12 amino acids. Per the germline V gene, CDR1 is GTSNPN and CDR2 is SVGIG (reference sequence). Deletions cut 0 bases from V and 5 bases from J, with 6 bases between. CDR3 residues: CAWSVIRDTQYF. The CDR3 region has the DNA TGTGCCTGGAGTGTAATCAGAGATACGCAGTATTTT.

J is TRBJ2-1 and V is TRBV6-5; 12 bases align to TRBD2. The CDR3 covers 15 residues. Trimming took 6 bases from V and 0 from J; bases not matched to a gene: 0. The germline V gene has CDR1 MNHEY and CDR2 SVGAGI. The CDR3 spells CASRLAGGSYNEQFF. The CDR3 nucleotides are TGTGCCAGCAGACTAGCGGGAGGCTCCTACAATGAGCAGTTCTTC.

The chain carries TRBV28 and TRBJ1-5, with D possibly matching TRBD1 (6 bases). CDR1 and CDR2 (germline): MDHEN, SYDVKM. V was cut by 3 bases and J by 15 bases, with 21 bases left in between. This CDR3 is 14 amino acids long. This chain's CDR3 is CASSLPSRGSRGHF. The CDR3 nucleotides read TGTGCCAGCAGTTTGCCTTCCAGGGGCAGCAGGGGGCATTTT. Together with reference TRBV28 and TRBJ1-5, the CDR3 gives the full variable domain: DVKVTQSSRYLVKRTGEKVFLECVQDMDHENMFWYRQDPGLGLRLIYFSYDVKMKEKGDIPEGYSVSREKKERFSLILESASTNQTSMYLCASSLPSRGSRGHFGDGTRLSIL.

The chain joins TRBV7-9 to TRBJ2-1; 11 positions match TRBD1. The CDR3 totals 16 residues. Trimming at V came to 2 bases and at J to 2 bases, leaving 2 bases not matched to a gene. Looked up from germline, CDR1 is SEHNR and CDR2 is FQNEAQ (reference sequence). CDR3 bases: TGTGCCAGCAGCTTAAGGGGACAGGGGGCCTACAATGAGCAGTTCTTC. Amino acids: CASSLRGQGAYNEQFF.

The chain has TRBV11-2 and TRBJ2-7; unclear D gene. In germline, CDR1 is SGHAT, CDR2 FQNNGV. The CDR3 consists of 13 residues. Trimming took 2 bases from V and 6 from J, leaving 11 bases between them. The CDR3: CASSLSLSSEQYV. The CDR3 DNA is TGTGCCAGCAGCTTAAGTCTCTCGAGCGAGCAGTACGTC.

V is TRBV28 and J is TRBJ2-1; 7 bases align to TRBD2. Per germline, CDR1 MDHEN and CDR2 SYDVKM. This CDR3 contains 15 residues. Trimming removed 5 bases from V and 12 bases from J; junction bases left unmatched: 16. The CDR3 loop is CASSMGGSPQEGQFF. The DNA of the CDR3 is TGTGCCAGCAGTATGGGCGGGAGTCCCCAGGAAGGGCAGTTCTTC.

The rearrangement uses TRBV30 and TRBJ1-4, with D possibly TRBD1 on 6 matching bases. CDR3 length: 15 residues. The V end was cut by 2 bases, the J end by 7 bases, with 17 bases between. Germline loops: CDR1 GTSNPN, CDR2 SVGIG (reference sequence). The CDR3 DNA follows: TGTGCCTGGAGTACGGACGGGGGGCCCGGTGAAAAACTGTTTTTT. It yields the protein CAWSTDGGPGEKLFF. The full variable domain, rest sourced from reference TRBV30 and TRBJ1-4, is SQTIHQWPATLVQPVGSPLSLECTVEGTSNPNLYWYRQAAGRGLQLLFYSVGIGQISSEVPQNLSASRPQDRQFILSSKKLLLSDSGFYLCAWSTDGGPGEKLFFGSGTQLSVL.

The gene calls are TRBV6-1 and TRBJ1-4, with D possibly being TRBD1 (5 bases). The V gene lost 6 bases and the J gene lost 6 bases, with 8 bases spanning the gap. This CDR3 has 12 amino acids. CDR1 is MNHNS and CDR2 is SASEGT in the germline V gene. The chain's CDR3 is CASRAGYEKLFF. In nucleotides, the CDR3 is TGTGCCAGCAGGGCAGGGTATGAAAAACTGTTTTTT.

The chain combines TRBV5-1 with TRBJ2-5; 7 bases align to TRBD1. This CDR3 is built from 16 residues. CDR1 is SGHRS, CDR2 YFSETQ, per germline. The ends lost 0 bases at V and 5 bases at J; junction bases unmatched: 10. CDR3 region: CASSLENRGSMETQYF. CDR3 DNA: TGCGCCAGCAGCTTGGAAAACAGGGGCTCGATGGAGACCCAGTACTTC.

V and J are TRBV19 and TRBJ1-1; 8 bases agree with TRBD1. The CDR3 sequence is 15 residues long. The germline V gene encodes CDR1 LNHDA and CDR2 SQIVND (reference sequence). Losses at the gene ends were 4 bases for V and 1 base for J; bases not matched to a gene: 5. The CDR3 region has the DNA TGTGCCAGTAGTACCTCAGGGGGCAAGAACACTGAAGCTTTCTTT. The encoded protein is CASSTSGGKNTEAFF. Using reference TRBV19 and TRBJ1-1 for the parts outside the CDR3, the full variable domain is DGGITQSPKYLFRKEGQNVTLSCEQNLNHDAMYWYRQDPGQGLRLIYYSQIVNDFQKGDIAEGYSVSREKKESFPLTVTSAQKNPTAFYLCASSTSGGKNTEAFFGQGTRLTVV.

The rearrangement joins TRBV19 to TRBJ1-1; 9 bases are a match to TRBD1. This CDR3 contains 14 residues. CDR1 and CDR2 from the germline V gene are LNHDA and SQIVND (reference sequence). V shed 9 bases and J 2 bases; nucleotides not matched to a gene: 7. DNA for the CDR3: TGTGCCAGCCAACAGGGGGCCGTAAACACTGAAGCTTTCTTT. Translating it yields CASQQGAVNTEAFF.

The V and J genes are TRBV19 and TRBJ2-1; 7 bases align to TRBD2. This CDR3 is 16 amino acids long. Germline trimming cut 4 bases from V and 5 bases from J; bases unmatched to any gene: 11. The V gene's germline CDR1 is LNHDA and CDR2 SQIVND (reference sequence). Here the CDR3 DNA reads TGTGCCAGTAGTAGGTCTGCGGGCGGGAGCCACAATGAGCAGTTCTTC. Residues: CASSRSAGGSHNEQFF.

V and J are TRBV27 and TRBJ2-1, with D maybe TRBD2 (6 bases). The CDR3 contains 13 residues. Trimming shortened V by 5 bases and J by 15 bases, and 20 bases separated the two germline ends. Per germline, CDR1 MNHEY and CDR2 SMNVEV (reference sequence). Here the CDR3 DNA reads TGTGCCAGCAGTCTACTTGGCGGGATTCATCCGTTCTTC. Translating it yields CASSLLGGIHPFF.

The chain is built from TRBV6-1 and TRBJ1-2, with a weak D call TRBD1 (5 bases). CDR1 and CDR2 (germline): MNHNS, SASEGT. Trimming took 7 bases from V and 4 from J, leaving 13 bases between them. The CDR3 covers 13 residues. The CDR3 DNA reads as TGTGCCAGCACCCTAGGGGTTGGCTATGGCTACACCTTC. Protein sequence: CASTLGVGYGYTF.

This clone showed up just a few times. J is TRBJ2-2 and V is TRBV5-4, with D tentatively TRBD1 (5 bases). The CDR3 covers 13 residues. V lost 0 bases to trimming and J lost 9 bases, with 9 bases between them. CDR1 SGHNT and CDR2 YYREEE come from the germline V gene (reference sequence). This chain's CDR3 is CASSLDRHRELFF. In DNA, the CDR3 is TGTGCCAGCAGCTTGGACAGGCACCGGGAGCTGTTTTTT.

V gene TRBV13 combines with J gene TRBJ2-3, with D perhaps TRBD2 (6 bases). This CDR3 has 15 residues. Trimming cost V 5 bases and J 2 bases, with 14 bases left between them. The germline V gene encodes CDR1 PRHDT and CDR2 FYEKMQ (reference sequence). CDR3 bases: TGTGCCAGCAGCCAAGGGGCGGGACTCACAGATACGCAGTATTTT. Its translation is CASSQGAGLTDTQYF. The variable domain in full, with the rest retrieved from reference TRBV13 and TRBJ2-3, is AAGVIQSPRHLIKEKRETATLKCYPIPRHDTVYWYQQGPGQDPQFLISFYEKMQSDKGSIPDRFSAQQFSDYHSELNMSSLELGDSALYFCASSQGAGLTDTQYFGPGTRLTVL.

The chain joins TRBV28 to TRBJ2-1; TRBD1 is a possible D gene (6 bases). The CDR3 has 15 amino acids. Trimming took 4 bases from V and 9 from J, leaving 19 bases between them. The germline CDR1 and CDR2 sequences are MDHEN and SYDVKM. CDR3 sequence (DNA): TGTGCCAGCAGTTCCCGGGACATCGCCTGGGGTGAGCAGTTCTTC. Translating it yields CASSSRDIAWGEQFF.